A single sample is the source of the 2 T cell receptor beta chains below, sequenced in a study of control samples from healthy donors and cancer patients. Libraries were prepared by immunoSEQ multiplex PCR; TCRdb keeps only in-frame clonotypes and omits some of them. The table has about 130,000 clones, roughly 92% seen once. The specimen was blood. The receptors here all came from a young man in good health.

This rearrangement joins TRBV5-5 to TRBJ1-5; D uncertain. CDR1 is SGHKS, CDR2 YYEKEE, per germline (reference sequence). The length of the CDR3 is 14 residues. Trimming pared 0 bases from V and 8 bases from J, leaving 12 bases between. The CDR3 loop reads CASSLDSLGKPQHF. CDR3 bases: TGTGCCAGCAGCTTGGACTCCTTAGGGAAGCCCCAGCATTTT.

The J gene is TRBJ2-5, the V gene TRBV5-1; 12 nucleotides line up with TRBD2. This CDR3 contains 15 residues. Losses at the gene ends were 4 bases for V and 3 bases for J; bases not matched to a gene: 4. In germline, CDR1 is SGHRS, CDR2 YFSETQ. The CDR3 here is CASSVRLAGEETQYF. CDR3 in DNA: TGCGCCAGCAGCGTAAGACTAGCGGGGGAAGAGACCCAGTACTTC.